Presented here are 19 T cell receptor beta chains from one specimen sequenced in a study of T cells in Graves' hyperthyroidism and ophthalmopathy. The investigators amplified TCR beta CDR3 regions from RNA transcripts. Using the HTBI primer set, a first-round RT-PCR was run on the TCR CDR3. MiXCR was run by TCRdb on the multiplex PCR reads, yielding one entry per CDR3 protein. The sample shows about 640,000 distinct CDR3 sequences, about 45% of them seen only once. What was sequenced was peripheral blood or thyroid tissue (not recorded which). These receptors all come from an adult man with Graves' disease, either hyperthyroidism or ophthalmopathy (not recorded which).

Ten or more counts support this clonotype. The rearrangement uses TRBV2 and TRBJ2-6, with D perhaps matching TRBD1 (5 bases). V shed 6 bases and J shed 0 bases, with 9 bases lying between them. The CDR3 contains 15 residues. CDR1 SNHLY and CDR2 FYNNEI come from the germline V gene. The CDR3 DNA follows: TGTGCCAGCAGAGGCAGGGCCTCTGGGGCCAACGTCCTGACTTTC. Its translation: CASRGRASGANVLTF.

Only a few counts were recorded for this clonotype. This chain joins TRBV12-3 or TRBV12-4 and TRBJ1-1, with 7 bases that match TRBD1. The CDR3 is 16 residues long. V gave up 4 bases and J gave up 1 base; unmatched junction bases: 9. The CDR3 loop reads CASSSPRGMRNTEAFF. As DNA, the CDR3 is TGTGCCAGCAGTTCCCCCAGGGGGATGAGGAACACTGAAGCTTTCTTT.

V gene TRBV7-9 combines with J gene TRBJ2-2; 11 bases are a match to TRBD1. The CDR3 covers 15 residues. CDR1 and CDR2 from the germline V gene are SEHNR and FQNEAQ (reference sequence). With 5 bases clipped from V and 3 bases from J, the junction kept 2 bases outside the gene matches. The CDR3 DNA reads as TGTGCCAGCAGCGGACAGGGGGCGGACACCGGGGAGCTGTTTTTT. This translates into CASSGQGADTGELFF.

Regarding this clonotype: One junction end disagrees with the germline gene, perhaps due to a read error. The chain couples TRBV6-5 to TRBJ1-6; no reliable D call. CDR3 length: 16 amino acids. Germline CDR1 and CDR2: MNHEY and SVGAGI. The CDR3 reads CAGSLTATTYNSPLHF. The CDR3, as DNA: TGTGCCGGCAGCTTAACGGCCACCACCTATAATTCACCCCTCCACTTT.

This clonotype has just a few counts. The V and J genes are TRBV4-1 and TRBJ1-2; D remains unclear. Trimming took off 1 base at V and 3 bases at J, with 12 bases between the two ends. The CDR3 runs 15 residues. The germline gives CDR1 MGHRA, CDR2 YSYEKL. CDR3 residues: CASSQGSVGDYGYTF. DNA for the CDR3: TGCGCCAGCAGCCAAGGTTCGGTTGGGGACTATGGCTACACCTTC.

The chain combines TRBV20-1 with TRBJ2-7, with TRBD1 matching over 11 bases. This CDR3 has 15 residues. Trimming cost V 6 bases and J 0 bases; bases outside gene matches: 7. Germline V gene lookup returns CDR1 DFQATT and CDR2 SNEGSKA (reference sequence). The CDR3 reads CSALSGQGASYEQYF. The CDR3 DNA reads TGCAGTGCCCTCAGCGGACAGGGGGCCTCCTACGAGCAGTACTTC.

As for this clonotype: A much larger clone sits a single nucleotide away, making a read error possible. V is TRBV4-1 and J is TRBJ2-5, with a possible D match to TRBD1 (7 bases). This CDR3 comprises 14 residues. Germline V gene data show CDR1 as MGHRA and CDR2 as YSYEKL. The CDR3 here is CASNLEGAAETQYF. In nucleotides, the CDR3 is TGTGCCAGCAACTTGGAGGGGGCTGCAGAGACCCAGTACTTC.

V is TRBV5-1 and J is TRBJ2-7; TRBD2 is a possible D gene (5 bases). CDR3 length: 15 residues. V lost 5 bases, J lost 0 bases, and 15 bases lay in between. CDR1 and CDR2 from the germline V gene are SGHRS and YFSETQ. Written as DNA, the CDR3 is TGCGCCAGCAGATACAGCGGAGCGAGCTCCTACGAGCAGTACTTC. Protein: CASRYSGASSYEQYF.

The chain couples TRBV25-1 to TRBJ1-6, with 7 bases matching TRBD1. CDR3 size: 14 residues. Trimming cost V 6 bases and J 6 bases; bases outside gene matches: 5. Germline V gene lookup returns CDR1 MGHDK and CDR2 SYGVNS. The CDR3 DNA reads TGTGCCAGCAGGGTCGGACAGGTTAATTCACCCCTCCACTTT. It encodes CASRVGQVNSPLHF.

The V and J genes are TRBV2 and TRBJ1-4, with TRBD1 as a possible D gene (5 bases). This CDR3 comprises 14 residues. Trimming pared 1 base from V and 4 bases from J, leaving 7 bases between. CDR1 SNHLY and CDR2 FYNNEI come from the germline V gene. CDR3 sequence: CASSEVGGNEKLFF. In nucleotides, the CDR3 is TGTGCCAGCAGTGAAGTCGGGGGTAATGAAAAACTGTTTTTT.

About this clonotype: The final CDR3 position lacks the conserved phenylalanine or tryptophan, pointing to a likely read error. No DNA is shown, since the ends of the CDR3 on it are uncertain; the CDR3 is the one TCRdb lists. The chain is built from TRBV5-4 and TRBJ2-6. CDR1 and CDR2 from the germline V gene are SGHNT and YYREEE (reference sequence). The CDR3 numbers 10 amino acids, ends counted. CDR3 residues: CASSSDRVDT.

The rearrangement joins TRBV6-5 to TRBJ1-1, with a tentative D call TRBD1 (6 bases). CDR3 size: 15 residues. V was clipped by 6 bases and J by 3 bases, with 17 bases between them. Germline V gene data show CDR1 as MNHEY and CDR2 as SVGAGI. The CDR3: CASSRITGLDTEAFF. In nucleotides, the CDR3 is TGTGCCAGCAGCCGCATAACAGGGTTGGACACTGAAGCTTTCTTT.

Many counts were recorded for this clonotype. CDR3: CATSRDREYGYTF. In nucleotides, the CDR3 is TGTGCCACCAGCAGAGATCGGGAATATGGCTACACCTTC. The rearrangement joins TRBV15 to TRBJ1-2; no reliable D call. Germline-derived CDR1 and CDR2 are LNHNV and YYDKDF (reference sequence). The CDR3 consists of 13 residues. Deletions cut 0 bases from V and 5 bases from J, with 7 bases between. The full variable domain, its missing parts supplied by reference TRBV15 and TRBJ1-2, is DAMVIQNPRYQVTQFGKPVTLSCSQTLNHNVMYWYQQKSSQAPKLLFHYYDKDFNNEADTPDNFQSRRPNTSFCFLDIRSPGLGDTAMYLCATSRDREYGYTFGSGTRLTVV.

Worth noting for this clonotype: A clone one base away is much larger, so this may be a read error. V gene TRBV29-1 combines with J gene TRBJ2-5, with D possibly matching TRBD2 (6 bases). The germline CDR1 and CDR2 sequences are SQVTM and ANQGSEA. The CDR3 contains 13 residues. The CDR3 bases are TGCAGCGCCCCTAGCGCAGGGAGAGAGACCCAGTGCTTC. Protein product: CSAPSAGRETQCF.

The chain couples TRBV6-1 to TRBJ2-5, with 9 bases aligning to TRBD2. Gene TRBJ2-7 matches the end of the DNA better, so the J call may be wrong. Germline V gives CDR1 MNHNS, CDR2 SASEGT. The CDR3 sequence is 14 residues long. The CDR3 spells CASSILSGSNEQYF. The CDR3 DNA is TGTGCCAGCAGTATCCTTAGCGGGAGCAACGAGCAGTACTTC.

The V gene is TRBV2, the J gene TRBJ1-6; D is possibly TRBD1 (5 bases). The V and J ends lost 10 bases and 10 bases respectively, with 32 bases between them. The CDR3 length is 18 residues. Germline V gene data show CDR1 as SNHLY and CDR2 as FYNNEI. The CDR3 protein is CATEKKTGDFWDGSPLHF. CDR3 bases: TGTGCCACCGAAAAAAAAACAGGAGATTTTTGGGATGGATCACCCCTCCACTTT.

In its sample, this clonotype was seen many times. The CDR3 is CASSLSNAEGKLFF. In nucleotides, the CDR3 is TGTGCCAGCAGCTTAAGCAACGCGGAAGGGAAACTGTTTTTT. The chain links TRBV13 to TRBJ1-4; D not certain. Deletions cut 2 bases from V and 11 bases from J, with 15 bases between. Germline lookup yields CDR1 PRHDT and CDR2 FYEKMQ (reference sequence). The CDR3 consists of 14 residues.

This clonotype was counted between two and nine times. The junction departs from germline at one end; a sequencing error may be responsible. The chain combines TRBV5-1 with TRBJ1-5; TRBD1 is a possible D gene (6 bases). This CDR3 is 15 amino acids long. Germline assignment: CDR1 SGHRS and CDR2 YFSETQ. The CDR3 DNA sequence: TGTGCCAGCAGTATCAGTTTGACAGGTTATCAGCCCCAGCATTTT. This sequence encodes CASSISLTGYQPQHF.

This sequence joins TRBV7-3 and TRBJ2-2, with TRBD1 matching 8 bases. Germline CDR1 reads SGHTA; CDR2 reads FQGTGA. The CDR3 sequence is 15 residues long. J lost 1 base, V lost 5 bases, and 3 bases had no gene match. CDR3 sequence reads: CASSHGTGNTGELFF. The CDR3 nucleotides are TGTGCCAGCAGCCATGGGACAGGGAACACCGGGGAGCTGTTTTTT.